The 15 T cell receptor beta chains reported below all come from one sample, sequenced in a study of cytomegalovirus exposure and HLA in healthy donors. Use of 60 Vbeta and 13 Jbeta primers characterized the PCR. Profiled with immunoSEQ multiplex PCR; TCRdb holds only in-frame clones, not every one. This sample carries some 150,000 clones, around 69% of them seen once, and the ten largest clones take over 2.5%. The specimen sequenced was PBMCs. These receptors all stem from a woman aged 25 to 39 in good health and CMV-seronegative.

The chain joins TRBV5-1 to TRBJ1-1; weak D call: TRBD1 (5 bases). V lost 0 bases, J lost 4 bases, and 16 bases lay in between. The germline gives CDR1 SGHRS, CDR2 YFSETQ. The CDR3 is made up of 16 amino acids. The CDR3 DNA reads as TGCGCCAGCAGCTTGGAGGGGATTGGGGTGGGCACTGAAGCTTTCTTT. As protein: CASSLEGIGVGTEAFF. Supplemented by reference TRBV5-1 and TRBJ1-1, the full variable domain reads KAGVTQTPRYLIKTRGQQVTLSCSPISGHRSVSWYQQTPGQGLQFLFEYFSETQRNKGNFPGRFSGRQFSNSRSEMNVSTLELGDSALYLCASSLEGIGVGTEAFFGQGTRLTVV.

The chain has TRBV15 and TRBJ2-7, with D tentatively TRBD2 (5 bases). Germline lookup yields CDR1 LNHNV and CDR2 YYDKDF (reference sequence). V dropped 0 bases and J dropped 7 bases, with 10 bases sitting between them. The CDR3 loop spans 13 amino acids. The CDR3 protein is CATSRDSVQEQYF. The CDR3 DNA sequence: TGTGCCACCAGCAGAGATAGCGTCCAGGAGCAGTACTTC.

This clone was seen only a few times. The rearrangement joins TRBV5-4 to TRBJ2-2; D remains unclear. The germline V gene encodes CDR1 SGHNT and CDR2 YYREEE (reference sequence). V was cut by 1 base and J by 8 bases, with 9 bases left in between. The CDR3 sequence is 13 residues long. The CDR3 sequence is CASSLTVSGELFF. CDR3 DNA sequence: TGTGCCAGCAGCTTGACGGTTTCGGGGGAGCTGTTTTTT.

CDR3 sequence: CATNRGSNQPQHF. For the CDR3, the DNA is TGTGCCACAAACAGGGGTAGCAATCAGCCCCAGCATTTT. The chain is built from TRBV10-3 and TRBJ1-5; 7 bases are a match to TRBD1. The CDR3 spans 13 residues. V lost 10 bases to trimming and J lost 0 bases; unmatched junction nucleotides: 3. Germline lookup yields CDR1 ENHRY and CDR2 SYGVKD.

V and J are TRBV5-4 and TRBJ2-5; D is possibly TRBD2 (5 bases). This CDR3 contains 13 residues. CDR1 is SGHNT and CDR2 is YYREEE in the germline V gene (reference sequence). Between the trimmed V and J ends, which lost 0 bases and 3 bases, there was a span of 6 bases. CDR3 residues: CASSLGREETQYF. The DNA for the CDR3 is TGTGCCAGCAGCTTGGGGCGGGAAGAGACCCAGTACTTC. Filled out from reference TRBV5-4 and TRBJ2-5, the complete variable domain reads ETGVTQSPTHLIKTRGQQVTLRCSSQSGHNTVSWYQQALGQGPQFIFQYYREEENGRGNFPPRFSGLQFPNYSSELNVNALELDDSALYLCASSLGREETQYFGPGTRLLVL.

This clone has only one observation. The gene calls are TRBV19 and TRBJ2-1, with 9 bases that match TRBD1. Germline loops: CDR1 LNHDA, CDR2 SQIVND (reference sequence). The V and J ends lost 5 bases and 2 bases, in that order; junction bases with no gene match: 10. The CDR3 spans 17 residues. The chain's CDR3 is CASSGGTGTITYNEQFF. As DNA, the CDR3 is TGTGCCAGTAGTGGGGGGACAGGGACGATAACCTACAATGAGCAGTTCTTC.

The chain employs TRBV7-3 and TRBJ2-3; TRBD2 agrees at 8 bases. CDR1 is SGHTA and CDR2 is FQGTGA in the germline V gene. This CDR3 spans 16 amino acids. Losses at the gene ends were 4 bases for V and 1 base for J; bases not matched to a gene: 7. In nucleotides, the CDR3 is TGTGCCAGCAGCTCCGGGAAGCGGGGGCGCACAGATACGCAGTATTTT. Its translation: CASSSGKRGRTDTQYF.

The table lists this clone with a few counts. A junction end diverges from the germline sequence, so it may reflect a read error. This chain connects TRBV7-9 to TRBJ1-1; no clear D. CDR1 SEHNR and CDR2 FQNEAQ come from the germline V gene (reference sequence). This CDR3 spans 12 amino acids. The CDR3 reads CSSTPSGTEAFF. CDR3 in DNA: TGTTCCAGCACCCCCAGCGGAACTGAAGCTTTCTTT.

The V gene is TRBV2, the J gene TRBJ1-2; D unresolved. The CDR3 has 12 amino acids. V was shortened by 6 bases and J by 4 bases, with 9 bases between the two germline ends. CDR1 is SNHLY, CDR2 FYNNEI, per germline. This CDR3 reads CASSSGPYGYTF. The CDR3 DNA is TGTGCCAGCAGCTCAGGCCCCTATGGCTACACCTTC.

A remark on this clone: One end of the junction fails to match germline, which may point to a read error. The V gene is TRBV7-9, the J gene TRBJ2-3; TRBD2 matches 13 bases. Germline CDR1 reads SEHNR; CDR2 reads FQNEAQ (reference sequence). The CDR3 is 18 residues long. CDR3 region: CSSSSHKLAGGPSDTQYF. CDR3 DNA sequence: TGTTCCAGCAGCTCCCATAAACTAGCGGGGGGGCCCTCCGATACGCAGTATTTT. The entire variable domain, with the rest obtained from reference TRBV7-9 and TRBJ2-3, is as follows: DTGVSQNPRHKITKRGQNVTFRCDPISEHNRLYWYRQTLGQGPEFLTYFQNEAQLEKSRLLSDRFSAERPKGSFSTLEIQRTEQGDSAMYLCSSSSHKLAGGPSDTQYFGPGTRLTVL.

This clone was recorded a few times. The rearrangement uses TRBV9 and TRBJ2-7, with TRBD2 as a possible D gene (5 bases). Germline V lookup: CDR1 SGDLS, CDR2 YYNGEE. The germline V and J ends were trimmed by 4 bases and 3 bases, with 8 bases remaining between them. The CDR3 is made up of 12 amino acids. The CDR3 region is CASSSEGYEQYF. CDR3 DNA sequence: TGTGCCAGCAGCTCCGAGGGCTACGAGCAGTACTTC.

The rearrangement links TRBV4-3 to TRBJ2-3; D possibly corresponds to TRBD2 (5 bases). The CDR3 contains 19 residues. CDR1 is LGHNA and CDR2 is YSLEER in the germline V gene. Trimming took off 0 bases at V and 6 bases at J, with 25 bases between the two ends. The CDR3 sequence is CASSQDSSDSAKLVDTQYF. DNA of the CDR3: TGCGCCAGCAGCCAAGATTCTTCGGACTCTGCAAAATTGGTGGATACGCAGTATTTT.

This rearrangement joins TRBV5-1 to TRBJ1-1, with 10 bases aligning to TRBD1. Germline lookup yields CDR1 SGHRS and CDR2 YFSETQ. Unmatched junction bases numbered 7, after V lost 8 bases and J lost 3 bases. This CDR3 comprises 14 residues. CDR3 residues: CASYDRGQYTEAFF. The CDR3 DNA sequence: TGCGCCAGTTACGACAGGGGGCAATACACTGAAGCTTTCTTT. The full variable domain, completed using reference TRBV5-1 and TRBJ1-1, is KAGVTQTPRYLIKTRGQQVTLSCSPISGHRSVSWYQQTPGQGLQFLFEYFSETQRNKGNFPGRFSGRQFSNSRSEMNVSTLELGDSALYLCASYDRGQYTEAFFGQGTRLTVV.

The count of this clone is one. The chain uses TRBV7-9 and TRBJ2-7, with 7 bases fitting TRBD2. The germline V gene encodes CDR1 SEHNR and CDR2 FQNEAQ (reference sequence). The CDR3 consists of 14 residues. Losses at the gene ends were 5 bases for V and 3 bases for J; bases not matched to a gene: 7. CDR3 DNA: TGTGCCAGCAGCACCATGCGGGAGCTCTACGAGCAGTACTTC. Its translation is CASSTMRELYEQYF.

The chain links TRBV7-9 to TRBJ1-1; weak D call: TRBD1 (6 bases). With 5 bases removed from V and 3 bases from J, the gap between germline ends came to 16 bases. Germline loops: CDR1 SEHNR, CDR2 FQNEAQ (reference sequence). The CDR3 extends over 15 amino acids. CDR3 protein: CASSPRTGSYTEAFF. The CDR3 coding sequence is TGTGCCAGCAGCCCTCGAACAGGGTCTTACACTGAAGCTTTCTTT.